The rows below give T cell receptor beta chains drawn from one sample of a study of cytomegalovirus exposure and HLA in healthy donors. TCRdb keeps only in-frame clones here, not all; method: immunoSEQ multiplex PCR. The sample includes 160,000 or so clones, about 80% of them seen just once. Sequencing input: PBMCs. These receptor sequences come from a man aged 18 to 30 in good health and CMV-seropositive. CDR3s include the opening cysteine and the closing phenylalanine or tryptophan. The D gene is left open where the match is weak. Clone size is not always given. Where it is, it says once, few, many or a class for expanded clones.

cdr3_aa cdr3_nt clone_size v_call d_call j_call
CASSLRQGASGANVLTF TGTGCCAGCAGCTTACGACAGGGGGCCTCTGGGGCCAACGTCCTGACTTTC once TRBV13 TRBD1 TRBJ2-6
CASSLAIANTGELFF TGCGCCAGCAGCTTGGCCATAGCGAACACCGGGGAGCTGTTTTTT . TRBV5-1 . TRBJ2-2
CASSENRGWDGYTF TGTGCCAGTAGTGAAAACAGGGGTTGGGATGGCTACACCTTC . TRBV19 TRBD1 TRBJ1-2
CASSQFGGDRREKLFF TGCGCCAGCAGCCAATTCGGAGGGGATAGGCGAGAAAAACTGTTTTTT . TRBV4-3 . TRBJ1-4
CASSERGTWSSAPQHF TGTGCCAGCAGTGAACGGGGGACTTGGAGTTCCGCGCCCCAGCATTTT . TRBV2 . TRBJ1-5
CASFRLDRRTEAFF TGTGCCAGCTTTAGATTAGACAGGCGCACTGAAGCTTTCTTT . TRBV6-1 . TRBJ1-1
CASSQDSGHSYNEQFF TGCGCCAGCAGCCAAGATAGCGGGCACTCCTACAATGAGCAGTTCTTC . TRBV4-1 TRBD2 TRBJ2-1
CASSGTTGLQSGYTF TGTGCCAGTAGTGGCACGACAGGCCTGCAGAGTGGCTACACCTTC . TRBV19 . TRBJ1-2
CASSSLMNTEAFF TGTGCCAGCAGTTCCCTAATGAACACTGAAGCTTTCTTT . TRBV28 . TRBJ1-1
CASSQRENQPQHF TGCGCCAGCAGCCAACGGGAGAATCAGCCCCAGCATTTT . TRBV4-1 . TRBJ1-5
CASSLGPEANEKLFF TGTGCCAGCAGCCTCGGGCCGGAGGCTAATGAAAAACTGTTTTTT . TRBV6-1 . TRBJ1-4
CASTRVTGSGGYTF TGTGCCAGCACCCGAGTGACAGGGAGCGGTGGCTACACCTTC . TRBV9 TRBD1 TRBJ1-2
CAMLVVRYEQYF TGTGCCATGCTAGTTGTCCGCTACGAGCAGTACTTC . TRBV19 . TRBJ2-7
CASSYIASGQRMGYTF TGTGCCAGCAGTTACATTGCGAGCGGGCAGAGAATGGGCTACACCTTC . TRBV28 . TRBJ1-2
CASSFNRGRETQYF TGTGCCAGCAGCTTCAACAGGGGGCGAGAGACCCAGTACTTC . TRBV13 TRBD1 TRBJ2-5
CASRHSGRRAGELFF TGTGCCAGTAGGCATAGCGGGAGGCGTGCCGGGGAGCTGTTTTTT . TRBV19 TRBD2 TRBJ2-2
CASSPLARAYNEQFF TGTGCCAGCAGCCCACTAGCGCGTGCCTACAATGAGCAGTTCTTC . TRBV6-5 TRBD2 TRBJ2-1
CATSRDLGSGRNNEQFF TGTGCCACCAGCAGAGATCTTGGTAGCGGGAGGAATAATGAGCAGTTCTTC . TRBV15 TRBD2 TRBJ2-1
CASNNQGSGNTIYF TGTGCCAGCAATAATCAGGGCTCTGGAAACACCATATATTTT . TRBV2 . TRBJ1-3
CASSRTGLIGYEQYF TGTGCCAGCAGCAGGACAGGGTTAATAGGCTACGAGCAGTACTTC . TRBV6-5 TRBD1 TRBJ2-7
CSVNSGVDTQYF TGCAGCGTGAACTCGGGAGTGGATACGCAGTATTTT . TRBV29-1 . TRBJ2-3
CASSGDSYEQYF TGTGCCAGCTCGGGCGACTCCTACGAGCAGTACTTC . TRBV18 . TRBJ2-7
CASRPETGNTEAFF TGTGCCAGCAGACCAGAAACAGGGAACACTGAAGCTTTCTTT once TRBV19 . TRBJ1-1
CASSPVYRGHIDTQYF TGTGCCAGCAGCCCGGTGTACAGGGGGCACATAGATACGCAGTATTTT . TRBV9 TRBD1 TRBJ2-3
CASSLGQIYEQYF TGTGCCAGCAGCTTAGGACAGATCTACGAGCAGTACTTC . TRBV11-2 . TRBJ2-7
CASSMGENYGYTF TGTGCCAGTAGTATGGGAGAGAACTATGGCTACACCTTC . TRBV19 . TRBJ1-2
CASSLVLGQGSYEQYF TGTGCCAGCAGCTTAGTATTAGGACAGGGATCCTACGAGCAGTACTTC . TRBV7-9 TRBD1 TRBJ2-7
CAWSTGSGANVLTF TGTGCCTGGAGTACTGGTTCTGGGGCCAACGTCCTGACTTTC . TRBV30 . TRBJ2-6
CASSVGTGDSYEQYF TGTGCCAGCAGCGTAGGGACAGGGGATTCCTACGAGCAGTACTTC . TRBV9 TRBD1 TRBJ2-7
CASSQDPRTGVNYEQYF TGTGCCAGCAGCCAAGACCCCCGGACAGGGGTAAACTACGAGCAGTACTTC . TRBV14 TRBD1 TRBJ2-7
CASSPKELNTEAFF TGTGCCAGCTCACCAAAGGAGTTGAACACTGAAGCTTTCTTT . TRBV18 . TRBJ1-1
CASSSLGRAFF TGTGCCAGCAGTTCCCTTGGGAGAGCTTTCTTT . TRBV6-1 . TRBJ1-1
CSSSPLIDRTNTEAFF TGTTCCAGCAGCCCACTAATCGACAGGACGAACACTGAAGCTTTCTTT . TRBV7-9 . TRBJ1-1
CASSLQGASTEAFF TGTGCCAGCAGCTTACAGGGGGCGAGTACTGAAGCTTTCTTT . TRBV5-6 TRBD1 TRBJ1-1
CASSLGYPGGGTGELFF TGTGCCAGCAGCTTAGGGTACCCCGGCGGTGGGACCGGGGAGCTGTTTTTT . TRBV11-3 . TRBJ2-2
CASSLYLATGELFF TGTGCCAGCAGTTTATATCTGGCAACCGGGGAGCTGTTTTTT . TRBV27 . TRBJ2-2
CASSLDFGGSGNTIYF TGTGCCAGCAGCTTAGATTTCGGCGGCTCTGGAAACACCATATATTTT . TRBV7-9 . TRBJ1-3
CASSRLAGDAGELFF TGTGCCAGCAGCCGATTAGCGGGGGACGCCGGGGAGCTGTTTTTT . TRBV5-6 TRBD2 TRBJ2-2
CASSIVLELVMGNEQFF TGTGCCAGTAGTATAGTTCTGGAACTAGTGATGGGAAATGAGCAGTTCTTC once TRBV19 . TRBJ2-1
CASSVEGGGSLGRVTQYF TGTGCCAGCAGCGTAGAGGGCGGGGGGTCTTTGGGGCGCGTGACCCAGTACTTC . TRBV9 TRBD2 TRBJ2-5
CASSAAGGTEAFF TGTGCCAGCAGCGCCGCGGGGGGAACTGAAGCTTTCTTT . TRBV7-8 . TRBJ1-1
CASSFGQGDQPQHF TGCGCCAGCAGCTTCGGACAGGGCGACCAGCCCCAGCATTTT . TRBV5-1 TRBD1 TRBJ1-5
CASSLPTGLSYEQYF TGTGCCAGCAGTTTACCCACAGGGCTGAGCTACGAGCAGTACTTC . TRBV28 . TRBJ2-7
CASSLGAANEQFF TGCGCCAGCAGCTTGGGGGCAGCCAATGAGCAGTTCTTC once TRBV5-1 . TRBJ2-1
CSSSRNPEQFF TGTTCCAGCAGCCGTAATCCTGAGCAGTTCTTC . TRBV7-9 . TRBJ2-1
CASSWGGLNTEAFF TGCGCCAGCAGCTGGGGGGGCCTGAACACTGAAGCTTTCTTT . TRBV5-1 . TRBJ1-1
CASSYGTFQETQYF TGTGCCAGCAGTTACGGGACATTCCAAGAGACCCAGTACTTC once TRBV6-5 . TRBJ2-5
CSVGTGEGEQYF TGCAGCGTGGGGACAGGGGAAGGCGAGCAGTACTTC . TRBV29-1 TRBD1 TRBJ2-7
CASSLAGGGGRTHQFF TGTGCCAGCAGCTTAGCGGGGGGGGGTGGGAGGACTCATCAGTTCTTC . TRBV7-9 TRBD2 TRBJ2-1
CSLLLSREQYF TGCAGTCTTCTACTTAGCCGCGAGCAGTACTTC few TRBV20-1 . TRBJ2-7
CASTGTGTGTDTQYF TGTGCCAGCACCGGTACAGGGACAGGGACAGATACGCAGTATTTT . TRBV9 TRBD1 TRBJ2-3
CASSILAGSTDTQYF TGTGCCAGCAGCATACTAGCGGGGAGCACAGATACGCAGTATTTT once TRBV7-8 TRBD2 TRBJ2-3